This T cell receptor (beta chain) originates from a study of blood T cells in healthy people across ages. Study-wide points: PBMCs were not sorted, which prevented a conclusive comparison of naive versus antigen-experienced cells.

With respect to this clonotype: Antigen: not known.

The length of the CDR3 is 13 residues. Per the germline V gene, CDR1 is LGHDT and CDR2 is YNNKEL (reference sequence). The V and J ends lost 4 bases and 1 base respectively, with 7 bases between them. Through a sample-barcoded 5' primer and a J-beta primer mix, a second PCR was run for roughly 7 to 11 cycles. Each cDNA molecule was tagged by a template-switch adaptor that had 12 random nucleotides. MiXCR, run by TCRdb on the 5' RACE reads, gives a single entry per CDR3 protein. The sample shows 700,000 or so distinct CDR3 sequences, 40% to 50% of them seen only once. Peripheral blood samples of roughly 9.8 milliliters were drawn from each donor. Per sample, a minimum of 6 million PBMCs were isolated.

This TCR was recovered from a man aged 80 or over in good health. The chain combines TRBV3-1 with TRBJ1-1; D is ambiguous. The sample comprised blood. Here the CDR3 DNA reads TGTGCCAGCAGCCCGATAGGGAACACTGAAGCTTTCTTT. Protein sequence: CASSPIGNTEAFF. The entire variable domain, with the rest obtained from reference TRBV3-1 and TRBJ1-1, is as follows: DTAVSQTPKYLVTQMGNDKSIKCEQNLGHDTMYWYKQDSKKFLKIMFSYNNKELIINETVPNRFSPKSPDKAHLNLHINSLELGDSAVYFCASSPIGNTEAFFGQGTRLTVV.